The 21 T cell receptor beta chains below all came from one sample that was sequenced in a study of tissue T cells after allogeneic stem cell transplantation. Measured with immunoSEQ multiplex PCR; TCRdb has only the in-frame clones, and not every one. This table holds fewer than 30,000 clones, approximately 83% found once. Specimen: blood, collected before transplantation. These receptors all stem from a woman aged 18-49 years who later had graft-versus-host disease after an allogeneic stem cell transplant.

The rearrangement uses TRBV2 and TRBJ1-1, with D maybe TRBD1 (6 bases). Trimming removed 3 bases at V and 1 base at J, with 12 bases between. The CDR3 covers 15 residues. Germline V gene lookup returns CDR1 SNHLY and CDR2 FYNNEI. CDR3 amino acids: CASSDEGGENTEAFF. The CDR3 region has the DNA TGTGCCAGCAGTGATGAGGGGGGCGAGAACACTGAAGCTTTCTTT.

This rearrangement joins TRBV5-5 to TRBJ1-2; D uncertain. V was trimmed by 4 bases and J by 4 bases, leaving 14 bases between them. Looked up from germline, CDR1 is SGHKS and CDR2 is YYEKEE (reference sequence). This CDR3 spans 14 amino acids. The CDR3 DNA reads TGTGCCAGCAGCCCTTCGTCGACGCCCTATGGCTACACCTTC. It codes for CASSPSSTPYGYTF.

In this sample, this clone turned up a few times. The gene calls are TRBV27 and TRBJ1-1; D gene uncertain. Per germline, CDR1 MNHEY and CDR2 SMNVEV (reference sequence). The CDR3 is made up of 14 amino acids. V dropped 2 bases and J dropped 3 bases, with 10 bases sitting between them. The CDR3 is CASSLAGLHTEAFF. The CDR3 nucleotides are TGTGCCAGCAGTTTAGCGGGGTTGCACACTGAAGCTTTCTTT.

This chain links TRBV27 with TRBJ1-1; D call uncertain. V gave up 2 bases and J gave up 4 bases, with 14 bases separating them. The CDR3 runs to 15 residues. CDR1 is MNHEY and CDR2 is SMNVEV in the germline V gene (reference sequence). The chain's CDR3 is CASSLRLREATEAFF. CDR3 nucleotide sequence: TGTGCCAGCAGTTTACGTCTGAGGGAGGCCACTGAAGCTTTCTTT.

J is TRBJ1-2 and V is TRBV6-5; D may be TRBD1 (6 bases). The V gene lost 10 bases and the J gene lost 1 base, with 13 bases spanning the gap. The CDR3 spans 13 residues. Germline assignment: CDR1 MNHEY and CDR2 SVGAGI. The CDR3 bases are TGTGCCACAACCCAGGGGTTTAACTATGGCTACACCTTC. This translates into CATTQGFNYGYTF.

This clone came up once. The rearrangement links TRBV27 to TRBJ2-1; the D is unclear. Germline V gives CDR1 MNHEY, CDR2 SMNVEV (reference sequence). The ends were cut back, 6 bases at V and 0 bases at J, with 6 bases in the middle. This CDR3 is built from 13 residues. CDR3 protein: CASSSSSYNEQFF. DNA of the CDR3: TGTGCCAGCAGCTCCAGCTCCTACAATGAGCAGTTCTTC.

This clone is a singleton in its sample. The CDR3 region is CASSLGGVASYSYEQYF. Here the CDR3 DNA reads TGTGCCAGCAGCTTGGGAGGTGTGGCCAGCTACTCCTACGAGCAGTACTTC. The chain has TRBV5-4 and TRBJ2-7; D remains ambiguous. The CDR3 contains 17 residues. Germline V CDR1 and CDR2: SGHNT, YYREEE (reference sequence). V lost 0 bases to trimming and J lost 0 bases, with 16 bases between them.

This sequence joins TRBV7-9 and TRBJ1-1, with D perhaps TRBD1 (5 bases). Germline CDR1 and CDR2: SEHNR and FQNEAQ (reference sequence). Trimming shortened V by 1 base and J by 0 bases, and 9 bases separated the two germline ends. This CDR3 comprises 15 residues. CDR3 bases: TGTGCCAGCAGCTTAGGACAGCTGATGAACACTGAAGCTTTCTTT. Protein: CASSLGQLMNTEAFF.

The V and J genes are TRBV3-1 (or the pseudogene TRBV3-2) and TRBJ1-1, with no clear D. The germline CDR1 and CDR2 sequences are LGHDT and YNNKEL (reference sequence). This CDR3 has 13 residues. V shed 5 bases and J shed 5 bases, with 12 bases lying between them. For the CDR3, the DNA is TGTGCCAGCAGCTCCTCCAAGGGTACTGAAGCTTTCTTT. This encodes CASSSSKGTEAFF.

This clone is a singleton in its sample. Other DNA sequences within the sample encode an identical CDR3. The chain links TRBV30 to TRBJ1-1, with unresolved D. Germline CDR1 is GTSNPN and CDR2 is SVGIG (reference sequence). The CDR3 extends over 13 amino acids. The V and J ends lost 0 bases and 0 bases respectively, with 5 bases between them. This chain's CDR3 is CAWSVGVNTEAFF. CDR3 nucleotides: TGTGCCTGGAGTGTTGGAGTGAACACTGAAGCTTTCTTT.

V and J are TRBV5-6 and TRBJ1-4; D uncertain. In germline, CDR1 is SGHDT, CDR2 YYEEEE. V was cut by 4 bases and J by 5 bases, with 12 bases left in between. The CDR3 covers 14 residues. The CDR3 reads CASSRTAKNEKLFF. The CDR3 nucleotides are TGTGCCAGCAGCCGGACGGCTAAAAATGAAAAACTGTTTTTT.

V gene TRBV3-1 (or the pseudogene TRBV3-2) combines with J gene TRBJ1-2, with D perhaps matching TRBD1 (5 bases). The length of the CDR3 is 15 residues. V was cut by 0 bases and J by 3 bases, with 11 bases left in between. Germline values: CDR1 LGHDT, CDR2 YNNKEL (reference sequence). CDR3 nucleotides: TGTGCCAGCAGCCAAGATCGCAGGGCGCACTATGGCTACACCTTC. This translates into CASSQDRRAHYGYTF.

The CDR3 DNA sequence: TGTGCCACCAGTGACCCCGAGAGGGGAGATCTCGATGAGCAGTTCTTC. Encoded protein: CATSDPERGDLDEQFF. The V gene is TRBV24-1, the J gene TRBJ2-1, with D perhaps being TRBD1 or TRBD2 (5 bases each). Per germline, CDR1 KGHDR and CDR2 SFDVKD. V was trimmed by 4 bases and J by 8 bases, leaving 20 bases between them. CDR3 length: 16 residues.

V is TRBV6-5 and J is TRBJ1-2; D remains ambiguous. V dropped 1 base and J dropped 0 bases, with 3 bases sitting between them. The germline V gene has CDR1 MNHEY and CDR2 SVGAGI. There are 13 residues in the CDR3. This chain's CDR3 is CASSYLSNYGYTF. The CDR3, as DNA: TGTGCCAGCAGTTACTTATCTAACTATGGCTACACCTTC.

The J gene is TRBJ2-1, the V gene TRBV7-8; D remains ambiguous. Trimming left V 1 base short and J 2 bases short, with 9 bases between. The CDR3 consists of 15 residues. Germline assignment: CDR1 SGHVS and CDR2 FQNEAQ. This CDR3 reads CASSLGAPAYNEQFF. Here the CDR3 DNA reads TGTGCCAGCAGCTTAGGGGCACCCGCCTACAATGAGCAGTTCTTC.

The chain carries TRBV5-5 and TRBJ2-7, with D unresolved. Per germline, CDR1 SGHKS and CDR2 YYEKEE (reference sequence). V lost 9 bases to trimming and J lost 2 bases, with 9 bases between them. This CDR3 region has 11 residues. This CDR3 reads CAKRTPYEQYF. CDR3 DNA: TGTGCCAAAAGGACCCCCTACGAGCAGTACTTC.

The V call is TRBV5-6, the J call TRBJ2-7, with 10 bases that match TRBD2. From germline, CDR1 is SGHDT and CDR2 YYEEEE. V was pared by 0 bases and J by 4 bases, with 7 bases of the junction left unmatched. CDR3 length: 16 amino acids. The CDR3 DNA reads TGTGCCAGCAGCTTGGGGCTAGCGGGAGCCAGGTACGAGCAGTACTTC. Translation gives CASSLGLAGARYEQYF. Full variable domain (outside the CDR3, taken from reference TRBV5-6 and TRBJ2-7): DAGVTQSPTHLIKTRGQQVTLRCSPKSGHDTVSWYQQALGQGPQFIFQYYEEEERQRGNFPDRFSGHQFPNYSSELNVNALLLGDSALYLCASSLGLAGARYEQYFGPGTRLTVT.

The rearrangement uses TRBV27 and TRBJ2-7, with TRBD1 matching 8 bases. The CDR3 length is 12 residues. V lost 10 bases and J lost 0; bases outside the gene matches: 2. The germline V gene has CDR1 MNHEY and CDR2 SMNVEV (reference sequence). As DNA, the CDR3 is TGTGCCACCCAGGGGGCCTCCTACGAGCAGTACTTC. As protein: CATQGASYEQYF.

The rearrangement joins TRBV12-3 or TRBV12-4 to TRBJ1-2; D remains unclear. This CDR3 is 13 amino acids long. V lost 2 bases and J 2 bases, leaving 6 bases between the germline ends. The CDR3 here is CASSLWLNYGYTF. CDR3 DNA: TGTGCCAGCAGTTTATGGCTGAACTATGGCTACACCTTC.

The J gene is TRBJ2-5, the V gene TRBV27; 7 positions match TRBD1. V was pared by 5 bases and J by 4 bases, with 10 bases of the junction left unmatched. Germline V gene data show CDR1 as MNHEY and CDR2 as SMNVEV (reference sequence). The CDR3 contains 15 residues. The CDR3 region is CASSRGTVGGETQYF. CDR3 nucleotides: TGTGCCAGCAGTCGAGGGACAGTTGGGGGAGAGACCCAGTACTTC.

The V and J genes are TRBV6-5 and TRBJ1-2; TRBD1 matches 9 bases. Trimming at V came to 0 bases and at J to 4 bases, leaving 3 bases not matched to a gene. This CDR3 region has 15 residues. Germline V lookup: CDR1 MNHEY, CDR2 SVGAGI. In DNA form, the CDR3 reads TGTGCCAGCAGTTACTCCGGGACAGGGATCTATGGCTACACCTTC. This codes for CASSYSGTGIYGYTF.